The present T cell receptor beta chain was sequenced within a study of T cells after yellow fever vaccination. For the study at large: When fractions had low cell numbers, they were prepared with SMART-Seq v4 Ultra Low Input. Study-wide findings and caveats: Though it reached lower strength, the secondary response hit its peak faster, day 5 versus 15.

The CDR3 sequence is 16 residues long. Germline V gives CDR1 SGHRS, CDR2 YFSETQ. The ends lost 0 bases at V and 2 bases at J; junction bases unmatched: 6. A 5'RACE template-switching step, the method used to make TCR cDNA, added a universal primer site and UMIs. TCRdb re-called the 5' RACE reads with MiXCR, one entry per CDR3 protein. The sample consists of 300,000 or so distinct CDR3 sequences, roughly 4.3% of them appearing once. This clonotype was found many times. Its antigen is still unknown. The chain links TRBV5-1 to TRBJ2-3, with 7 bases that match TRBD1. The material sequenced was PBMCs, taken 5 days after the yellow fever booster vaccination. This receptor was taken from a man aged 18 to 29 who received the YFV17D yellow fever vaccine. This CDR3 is CASSLETGQVTDTQYF. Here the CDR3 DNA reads TGCGCCAGCAGCTTGGAGACAGGGCAGGTCACAGATACGCAGTATTTT.